The 10 T cell receptor beta chains below come from one sample, sequenced in a study of T-cell reconstitution after alpha-beta-depleted transplantation in children (dated by TCRdb to the mid-2010s). The protocol used for the library was PCR. Sequencing took place on an Illumina HiSeq 2500. TCR libraries were prepared with molecular barcoding, using unique molecular identifiers to normalize TCRbeta repertoire quantification. Clones were called with MiXCR by TCRdb after fastp trimmed the public reads at Q25, and only in-frame beta chains were retained. Rows are combined by CDR3 protein, so each entry shows the most common genes and DNA. This sample gives a few hundred thousand distinct CDR3 sequences in total; roughly 10% of them show up just once. The biggest ten clones account for roughly 30% of the sample. Taken with the paper, the label for treatment or condition translates to: allogeneic hematopoietic cell transplantation with graft depleted of TCRalphabeta T cells and CD19 B cells.

The material sequenced was PBMCs, taken before TCRalphabeta/CD19-depleted stem cell transplant. These TCRs come from a child younger than two with acute myeloid leukemia, due to receive a stem cell transplant.

The genes are TRBV20-1 and TRBJ2-1, with TRBD2 as a possible D gene (5 bases). The ends were cut back, 6 bases at V and 7 bases at J, with 22 bases in the middle. The germline CDR1 and CDR2 sequences are DFQATT and SNEGSKA (reference sequence). The CDR3 extends over 15 amino acids. CDR3 nucleotides: TGCAGTGCGTCCAGAGGGTTTTCGTTGGTGAATGAGCAGTTCTTC. It yields the protein CSASRGFSLVNEQFF.

This clonotype came up many times. The chain's CDR3 is CAISPGGGAYGYTF. CDR3 sequence (DNA): TGTGCCATCAGTCCCGGGGGGGGAGCTTATGGCTACACCTTC. The V and J genes are TRBV10-3 and TRBJ1-2, with a weak D call TRBD1 (5 bases). The CDR3 length is 14 residues. Germline CDR1 is ENHRY and CDR2 is SYGVKD. Trimming removed 5 bases from V and 5 bases from J, with 15 bases in between.

This clonotype came up many times. The chain recombines TRBV20-1 with TRBJ2-1; 14 nucleotides agree with TRBD2. The CDR3 length is 16 residues. The germline V gene has CDR1 DFQATT and CDR2 SNEGSKA (reference sequence). Trimming cost V 2 bases and J 6 bases; bases outside gene matches: 6. The DNA of the CDR3 is TGCAGTGCTAGATTGCCGGGACTAGCGGGAGCCAATGAGCAGTTCTTC. It is translated as CSARLPGLAGANEQFF.

This clonotype was seen many times. The J gene is TRBJ2-7, the V gene TRBV5-1, with D possibly being TRBD1 or TRBD2 (5 bases each). Germline assignment: CDR1 SGHRS and CDR2 YFSETQ. Trimming pared 0 bases from V and 3 bases from J, leaving 16 bases between. The CDR3 has 16 residues. This chain's CDR3 is CASSLGYGTNYYEQYF. In nucleotides, the CDR3 is TGCGCCAGCAGCTTGGGGTACGGGACGAACTACTACGAGCAGTACTTC.

This clonotype was picked up many times. V is TRBV20-1 and J is TRBJ2-7; 8 bases align to TRBD1. Germline loops: CDR1 DFQATT, CDR2 SNEGSKA (reference sequence). J gave up 2 bases and V 6 bases, and 6 bases lay outside the gene matches. The CDR3 is 13 residues long. CDR3 sequence (DNA): TGCAGTGCCCCGACAGGGGCAGCCTACGAGCAGTACTTC. This codes for CSAPTGAAYEQYF.

The sample holds many counts of this clonotype. This chain connects TRBV28 to TRBJ1-5; D call uncertain. The CDR3 length is 13 residues. Germline-derived CDR1 and CDR2 are MDHEN and SYDVKM. V was shortened by 9 bases and J by 7 bases, with 16 bases between the two germline ends. The CDR3 loop is CASFDRDGQPQHF. CDR3 coding DNA: TGTGCCAGTTTCGACCGGGATGGACAGCCCCAGCATTTT. Combining the CDR3 with reference TRBV28 and TRBJ1-5 gives the whole variable domain DVKVTQSSRYLVKRTGEKVFLECVQDMDHENMFWYRQDPGLGLRLIYFSYDVKMKEKGDIPEGYSVSREKKERFSLILESASTNQTSMYLCASFDRDGQPQHFGDGTRLSIL.

In this sample, this clonotype turned up many times. The genes are TRBV12-3 or TRBV12-4 and TRBJ1-2; D may be TRBD1 (5 bases). The CDR3 totals 16 residues. V lost 5 bases and J 8 bases, leaving 24 bases between the germline ends. The CDR3 DNA sequence: TGTGCCAGCAGTCTCCTGGGAACAGGTGGGCTTCGCGGCTACACCTTC. Translated: CASSLLGTGGLRGYTF.

This clonotype showed up many times. J is TRBJ2-4 and V is TRBV7-2, with no clear D. The CDR3 totals 17 residues. V was clipped by 1 base and J by 1 base, with 14 bases between them. Looked up from germline, CDR1 is SGHTA and CDR2 is FQGNSA. CDR3 bases: TGTGCCAGCAGCTTAGTAATCCCTTATATGGCCAAAAACATTCAGTACTTC. Amino acids: CASSLVIPYMAKNIQYF.

This clonotype was observed at least ten times. V and J are TRBV20-1 and TRBJ2-1; the match to TRBD2 covers 8 bases. There are 14 residues in the CDR3. Germline assignment: CDR1 DFQATT and CDR2 SNEGSKA (reference sequence). J lost 5 bases, V lost 6 bases, and 9 bases had no gene match. CDR3 protein: CSAGSSAGDNEQFF. CDR3 sequence (DNA): TGCAGTGCGGGGAGTTCAGCGGGGGACAATGAGCAGTTCTTC.

The chain recombines TRBV7-2 with TRBJ2-3; D is possibly TRBD2 (5 bases). V was pared by 1 base and J by 2 bases, with 10 bases between. This CDR3 comprises 15 residues. CDR1 and CDR2 (germline): SGHTA, FQGNSA. DNA of the CDR3: TGTGCCAGCAGCTTAGTCGGGGTGAACACAGATACGCAGTATTTT. It codes for CASSLVGVNTDTQYF.